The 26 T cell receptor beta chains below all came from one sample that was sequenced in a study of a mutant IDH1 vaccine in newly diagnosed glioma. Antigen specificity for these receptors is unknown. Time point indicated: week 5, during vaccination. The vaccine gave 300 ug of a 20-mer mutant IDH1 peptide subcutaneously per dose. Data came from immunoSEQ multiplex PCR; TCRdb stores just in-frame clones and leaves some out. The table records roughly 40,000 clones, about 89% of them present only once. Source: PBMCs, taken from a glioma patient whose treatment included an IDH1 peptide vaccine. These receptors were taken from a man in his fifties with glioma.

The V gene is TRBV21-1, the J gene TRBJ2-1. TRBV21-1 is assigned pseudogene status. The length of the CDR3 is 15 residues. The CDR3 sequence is CASSKALGYLNEQFF. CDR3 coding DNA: TGTGCCAGCAGCAAAGCCTTGGGTTATCTCAATGAGCAGTTCTTC.

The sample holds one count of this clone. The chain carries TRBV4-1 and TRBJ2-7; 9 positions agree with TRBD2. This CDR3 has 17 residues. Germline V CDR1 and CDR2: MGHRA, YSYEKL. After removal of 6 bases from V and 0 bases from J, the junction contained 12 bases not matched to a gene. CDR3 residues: CASSTTSGGVGSYEQYF. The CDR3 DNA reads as TGCGCCAGCAGTACGACTAGCGGAGGGGTAGGCTCCTACGAGCAGTACTTC.

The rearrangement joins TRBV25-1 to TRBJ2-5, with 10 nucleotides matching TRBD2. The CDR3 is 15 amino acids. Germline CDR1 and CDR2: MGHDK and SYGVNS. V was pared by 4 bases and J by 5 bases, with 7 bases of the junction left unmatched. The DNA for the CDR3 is TGTGCCAGCAGTGGAAGCGGGAGGGCCTCGGAGACCCAGTACTTC. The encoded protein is CASSGSGRASETQYF.

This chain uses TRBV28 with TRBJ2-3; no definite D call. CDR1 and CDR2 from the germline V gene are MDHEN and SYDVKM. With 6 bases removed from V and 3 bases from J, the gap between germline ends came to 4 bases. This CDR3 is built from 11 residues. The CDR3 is CASSQTDTQYF. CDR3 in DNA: TGTGCCAGCAGCCAGACAGATACGCAGTATTTT. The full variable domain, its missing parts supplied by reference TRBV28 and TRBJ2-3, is DVKVTQSSRYLVKRTGEKVFLECVQDMDHENMFWYRQDPGLGLRLIYFSYDVKMKEKGDIPEGYSVSREKKERFSLILESASTNQTSMYLCASSQTDTQYFGPGTRLTVL.

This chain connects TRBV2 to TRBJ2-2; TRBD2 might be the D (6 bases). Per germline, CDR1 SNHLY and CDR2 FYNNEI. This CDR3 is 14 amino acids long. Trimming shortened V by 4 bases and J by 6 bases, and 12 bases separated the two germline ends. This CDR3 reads CASSGLVSAGELFF. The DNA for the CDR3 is TGTGCCAGCAGTGGACTAGTAAGCGCCGGGGAGCTGTTTTTT.

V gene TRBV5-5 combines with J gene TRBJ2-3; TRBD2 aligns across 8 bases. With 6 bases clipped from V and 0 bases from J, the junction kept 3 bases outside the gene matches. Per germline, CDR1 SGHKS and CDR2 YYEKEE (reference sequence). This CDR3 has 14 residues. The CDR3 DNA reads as TGTGCCAGCACCGGGGGGGGTAGCACAGATACGCAGTATTTT. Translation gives CASTGGGSTDTQYF. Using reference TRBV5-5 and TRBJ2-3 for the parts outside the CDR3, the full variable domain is DAGVTQSPTHLIKTRGQQVTLRCSPISGHKSVSWYQQVLGQGPQFIFQYYEKEERGRGNFPDRFSARQFPNYSSELNVNALLLGDSALYLCASTGGGSTDTQYFGPGTRLTVL.

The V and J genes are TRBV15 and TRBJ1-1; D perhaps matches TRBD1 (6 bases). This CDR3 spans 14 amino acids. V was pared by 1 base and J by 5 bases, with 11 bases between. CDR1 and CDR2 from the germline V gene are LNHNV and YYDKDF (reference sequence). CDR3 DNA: TGTGCCACCAGCAGAGTGGCACAGGGAACTGAAGCTTTCTTT. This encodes CATSRVAQGTEAFF.

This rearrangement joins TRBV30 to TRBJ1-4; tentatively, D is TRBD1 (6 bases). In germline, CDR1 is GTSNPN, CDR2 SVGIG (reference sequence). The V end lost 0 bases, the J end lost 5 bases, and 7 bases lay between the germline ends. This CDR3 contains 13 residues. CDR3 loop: CAWSVGGNEKLFF. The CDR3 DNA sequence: TGTGCCTGGAGTGTAGGGGGGAATGAAAAACTGTTTTTT.

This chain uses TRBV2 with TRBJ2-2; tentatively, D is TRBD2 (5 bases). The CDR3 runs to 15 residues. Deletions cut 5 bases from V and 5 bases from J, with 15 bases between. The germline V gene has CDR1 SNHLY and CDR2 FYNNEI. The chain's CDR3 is CASSLSGSQTGELFF. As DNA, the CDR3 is TGTGCCAGCAGTTTAAGTGGGAGTCAAACCGGGGAGCTGTTTTTT. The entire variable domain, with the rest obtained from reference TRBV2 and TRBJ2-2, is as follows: EPEVTQTPSHQVTQMGQEVILRCVPISNHLYFYWYRQILGQKVEFLVSFYNNEISEKSEIFDDQFSVERPDGSNFTLKIRSTKLEDSAMYFCASSLSGSQTGELFFGEGSRLTVL.

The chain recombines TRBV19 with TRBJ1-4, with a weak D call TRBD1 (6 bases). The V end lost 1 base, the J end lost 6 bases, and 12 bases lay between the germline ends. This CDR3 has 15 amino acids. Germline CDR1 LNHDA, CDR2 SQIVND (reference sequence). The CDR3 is CASSIANREYEKLFF. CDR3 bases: TGTGCCAGTAGTATAGCAAACAGGGAATATGAAAAACTGTTTTTT.

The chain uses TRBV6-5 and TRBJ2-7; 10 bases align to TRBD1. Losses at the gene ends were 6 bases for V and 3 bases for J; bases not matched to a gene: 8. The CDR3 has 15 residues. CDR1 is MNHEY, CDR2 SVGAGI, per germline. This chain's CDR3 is CASSPEGQGFYEQYF. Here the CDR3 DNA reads TGTGCCAGCAGCCCAGAGGGACAGGGGTTCTACGAGCAGTACTTC.

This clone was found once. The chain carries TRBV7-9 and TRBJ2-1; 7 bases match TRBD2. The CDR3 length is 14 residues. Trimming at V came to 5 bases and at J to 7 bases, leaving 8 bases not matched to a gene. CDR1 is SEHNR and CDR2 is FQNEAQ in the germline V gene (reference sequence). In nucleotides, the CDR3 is TGTGCCAGCAGCCGCCCAGGACTAGTTAATGAGCAGTTCTTC. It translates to CASSRPGLVNEQFF. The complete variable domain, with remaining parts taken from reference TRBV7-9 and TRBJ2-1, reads DTGVSQNPRHKITKRGQNVTFRCDPISEHNRLYWYRQTLGQGPEFLTYFQNEAQLEKSRLLSDRFSAERPKGSFSTLEIQRTEQGDSAMYLCASSRPGLVNEQFFGPGTRLTVL.

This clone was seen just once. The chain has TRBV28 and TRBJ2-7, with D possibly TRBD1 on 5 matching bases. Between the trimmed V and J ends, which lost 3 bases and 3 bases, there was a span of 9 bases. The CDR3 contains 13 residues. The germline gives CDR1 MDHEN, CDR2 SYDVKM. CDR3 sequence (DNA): TGTGCCAGCAGTTTTGGGCAGGGCTACGAGCAGTACTTC. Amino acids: CASSFGQGYEQYF.

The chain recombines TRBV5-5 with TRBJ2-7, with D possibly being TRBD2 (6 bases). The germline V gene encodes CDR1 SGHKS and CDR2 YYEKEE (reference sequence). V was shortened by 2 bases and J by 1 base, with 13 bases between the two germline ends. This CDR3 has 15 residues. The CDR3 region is CASSFGGRLSYEQYF. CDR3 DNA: TGTGCCAGCAGCTTTGGAGGGAGATTATCCTACGAGCAGTACTTC.

In DNA form, the CDR3 reads TGTGCCAGCGCTGGAACATCGAAACTACTAGCGGGGAATAATGAGCAGTTCTTC. Its translation: CASAGTSKLLAGNNEQFF. V usage is TRBV2 and J usage is TRBJ2-1, with 10 bases fitting TRBD2. J was trimmed by 7 bases and V by 8 bases; bases with no gene match: 20. Germline V gene lookup returns CDR1 SNHLY and CDR2 FYNNEI. The CDR3 contains 18 residues.

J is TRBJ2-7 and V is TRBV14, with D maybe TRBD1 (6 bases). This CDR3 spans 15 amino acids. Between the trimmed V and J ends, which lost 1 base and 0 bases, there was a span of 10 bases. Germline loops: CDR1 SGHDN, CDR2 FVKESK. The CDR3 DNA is TGTGCCAGCAGCCAAGGTTCACAGGGCTCCTACGAGCAGTACTTC. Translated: CASSQGSQGSYEQYF.

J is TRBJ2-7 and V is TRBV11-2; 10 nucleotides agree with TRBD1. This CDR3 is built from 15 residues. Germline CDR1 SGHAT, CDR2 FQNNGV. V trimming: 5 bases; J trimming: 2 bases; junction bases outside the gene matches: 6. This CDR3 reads CASSQGQGMPYEQYF. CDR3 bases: TGTGCCAGCAGCCAGGGACAGGGGATGCCCTACGAGCAGTACTTC.

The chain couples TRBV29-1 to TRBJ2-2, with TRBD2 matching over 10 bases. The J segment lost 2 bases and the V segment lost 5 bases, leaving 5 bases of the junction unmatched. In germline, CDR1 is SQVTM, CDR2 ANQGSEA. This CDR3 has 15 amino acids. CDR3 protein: CSVKGTSVNTGELFF. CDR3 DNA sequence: TGCAGCGTTAAGGGGACTAGCGTAAACACCGGGGAGCTGTTTTTT.

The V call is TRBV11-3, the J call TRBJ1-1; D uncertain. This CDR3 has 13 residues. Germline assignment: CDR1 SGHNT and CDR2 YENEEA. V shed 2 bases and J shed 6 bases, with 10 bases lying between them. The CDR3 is CASSLQTDSEAFF. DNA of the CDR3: TGTGCCAGCAGCTTACAGACGGACTCTGAAGCTTTCTTT.

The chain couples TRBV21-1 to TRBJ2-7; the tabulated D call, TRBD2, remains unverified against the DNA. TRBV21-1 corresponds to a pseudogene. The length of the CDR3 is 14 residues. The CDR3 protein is CASSRRRLAYEQYF. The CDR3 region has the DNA TGTGCCAGCAGCCGACGGCGGCTAGCCTACGAGCAGTACTTC.

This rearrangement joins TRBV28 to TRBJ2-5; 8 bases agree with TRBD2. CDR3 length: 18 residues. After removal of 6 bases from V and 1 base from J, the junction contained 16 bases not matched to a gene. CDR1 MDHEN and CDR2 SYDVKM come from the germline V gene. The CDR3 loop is CASRTLQREKFSQETQYF. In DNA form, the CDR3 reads TGTGCCAGCAGGACATTACAGCGGGAGAAGTTTTCCCAAGAGACCCAGTACTTC.

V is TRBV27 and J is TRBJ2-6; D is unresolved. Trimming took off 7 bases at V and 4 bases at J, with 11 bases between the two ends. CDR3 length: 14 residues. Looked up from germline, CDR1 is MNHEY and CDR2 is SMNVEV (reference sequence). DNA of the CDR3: TGTGCCAGCATTGCACTGGTCGGGGCCAACGTCCTGACTTTC. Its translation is CASIALVGANVLTF.

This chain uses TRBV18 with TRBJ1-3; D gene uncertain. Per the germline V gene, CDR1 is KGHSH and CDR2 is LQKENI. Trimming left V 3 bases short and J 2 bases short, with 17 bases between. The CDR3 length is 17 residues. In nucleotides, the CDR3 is TGTGCCAGCTCACCGAACTCTTACACGCGCACTGGAAACACCATATATTTT. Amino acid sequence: CASSPNSYTRTGNTIYF. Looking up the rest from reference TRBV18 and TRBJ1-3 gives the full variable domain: NAGVMQNPRHLVRRRGQEARLRCSPMKGHSHVYWYRQLPEEGLKFMVYLQKENIIDESGMPKERFSAEFPKEGPSILRIQQVVRGDSAAYFCASSPNSYTRTGNTIYFGEGSWLTVV.

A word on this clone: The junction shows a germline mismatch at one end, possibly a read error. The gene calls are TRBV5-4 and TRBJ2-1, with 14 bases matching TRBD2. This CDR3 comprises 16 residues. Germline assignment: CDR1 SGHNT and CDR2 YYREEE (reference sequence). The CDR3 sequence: CASSWGLAGAYNEQFF. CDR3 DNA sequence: TGTGCCAGCAGCTGGGGACTAGCGGGGGCCTATAATGAGCAGTTCTTC.

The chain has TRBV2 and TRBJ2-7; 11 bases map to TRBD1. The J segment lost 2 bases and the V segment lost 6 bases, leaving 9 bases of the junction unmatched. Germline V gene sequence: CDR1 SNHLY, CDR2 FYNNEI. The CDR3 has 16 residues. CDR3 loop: CASRAGPGQGAYEQYF. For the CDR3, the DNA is TGTGCCAGCAGGGCAGGACCGGGACAGGGGGCCTACGAGCAGTACTTC.

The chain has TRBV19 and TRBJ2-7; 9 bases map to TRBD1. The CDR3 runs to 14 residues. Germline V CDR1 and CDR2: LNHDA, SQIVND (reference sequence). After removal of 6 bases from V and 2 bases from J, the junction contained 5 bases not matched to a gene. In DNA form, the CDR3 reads TGTGCCAGTAGCCTGGGACAGGGTCCCTACGAGCAGTACTTC. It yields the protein CASSLGQGPYEQYF.